Shown below are 19 T cell receptor beta chains from a single sample sequenced in a study of memory CD4+ T cells and cytomegalovirus serostatus. Produced via immunoSEQ multiplex PCR; TCRdb's table is partial and in-frame only. The data show 50,000 to 70,000 clones, about 68% seen once. The sort gate was single viable CD3+CD4+CD8-CD45RO+ cells for memory CD4+ T cells. Input material: memory CD4+ T cells from blood. These receptors all come from an adult in good health and CMV-seropositive.

V and J are TRBV28 and TRBJ2-3; the D is unclear. V was trimmed by 7 bases and J by 3 bases, leaving 14 bases between them. The CDR3 sequence is 14 residues long. Germline V gene lookup returns CDR1 MDHEN and CDR2 SYDVKM. CDR3 nucleotides: TGTGCCAGCACCCAAGACCCGGTGACAGATACGCAGTATTTT. This sequence encodes CASTQDPVTDTQYF.

This chain joins TRBV30 and TRBJ2-5; TRBD2 aligns across 13 bases. The CDR3 length is 14 residues. V shed 1 base and J 4 bases; nucleotides not matched to a gene: 0. CDR1 GTSNPN and CDR2 SVGIG come from the germline V gene (reference sequence). The CDR3 DNA sequence: TGTGCCTGGAGTGGGACTAGCGGGGGAGAGACCCAGTACTTC. Its protein is CAWSGTSGGETQYF.

V gene TRBV6-1 combines with J gene TRBJ1-3; D unresolved. CDR3 size: 15 residues. V lost 0 bases and J 0 bases, leaving 6 bases between the germline ends. Germline CDR1 MNHNS, CDR2 SASEGT. The CDR3, as DNA: TGTGCCAGCAGTGAAGCTTTATTCTCTGGAAACACCATATATTTT. Protein product: CASSEALFSGNTIYF.

V and J are TRBV9 and TRBJ2-3; 7 nucleotides match TRBD1. The V segment lost 4 bases and the J segment 4 bases; nucleotides outside the gene matches: 15. Looked up from germline, CDR1 is SGDLS and CDR2 is YYNGEE. The CDR3 contains 17 residues. The CDR3 DNA sequence: TGTGCCAGCAGCACGAACGTCCAGGGGGATTTTGCAGATACGCAGTATTTT. Protein product: CASSTNVQGDFADTQYF. Together with reference TRBV9 and TRBJ2-3, the CDR3 gives the full variable domain: DSGVTQTPKHLITATGQRVTLRCSPRSGDLSVYWYQQSLDQGLQFLIQYYNGEERAKGNILERFSAQQFPDLHSELNLSSLELGDSALYFCASSTNVQGDFADTQYFGPGTRLTVL.

This clone occurred once. The chain is built from TRBV7-2 and TRBJ1-2, with unresolved D. V was cut by 5 bases and J by 6 bases, with 19 bases left in between. Germline CDR1 and CDR2: SGHTA and FQGNSA. The CDR3 length is 15 residues. The DNA of the CDR3 is TGTGCCAGCAGCACGGCCCGGGCAATGCGGCATGGCTACACCTTC. It translates to CASSTARAMRHGYTF.

This chain joins TRBV5-1 and TRBJ2-7, with 10 positions matching TRBD2. This CDR3 is 16 amino acids long. The germline V gene encodes CDR1 SGHRS and CDR2 YFSETQ. J was trimmed by 3 bases and V by 3 bases; bases with no gene match: 9. The CDR3 sequence is CASSWNPSGRHYEQYF. CDR3 in DNA: TGCGCCAGCAGCTGGAATCCTAGCGGGAGACACTACGAGCAGTACTTC.

V is TRBV19 and J is TRBJ2-2; the D gene is possibly TRBD1 (5 bases). The germline V and J ends were trimmed by 1 base and 5 bases, with 14 bases remaining between them. CDR3 length equals 16 residues. Germline values: CDR1 LNHDA, CDR2 SQIVND (reference sequence). The CDR3 nucleotides read TGTGCCAGTAGTATAGGGCAGGGCGGAAGGACCGGGGAGCTGTTTTTT. This sequence encodes CASSIGQGGRTGELFF.

In this sample, this clone turned up a few times. The chain combines TRBV20-1 with TRBJ1-1; no definite D call. Germline V gene lookup returns CDR1 DFQATT and CDR2 SNEGSKA (reference sequence). The CDR3 consists of 11 residues. The V gene lost 1 base and the J gene lost 6 bases, with 6 bases spanning the gap. CDR3: CSARADAEAFF. As DNA, the CDR3 is TGCAGTGCTAGAGCTGACGCTGAAGCTTTCTTT.

The genes are TRBV29-1 and TRBJ1-2, with 11 bases that match TRBD1. CDR1 is SQVTM, CDR2 ANQGSEA, per germline. This CDR3 spans 12 amino acids. V dropped 6 bases and J dropped 8; count of bases not matched to a gene: 5. CDR3 amino acids: CSVGQGAGGYTF. For the CDR3, the DNA is TGCAGCGTAGGACAGGGGGCTGGAGGCTACACCTTC.

This clone was seen once. This chain joins TRBV29-1 and TRBJ1-2, with unresolved D. Germline V CDR1 and CDR2: SQVTM, ANQGSEA. Trimming removed 6 bases from V and 4 bases from J, with 12 bases in between. The CDR3 sequence is 12 residues long. This chain's CDR3 is CSVLQVSYGYTF. The CDR3 DNA sequence: TGCAGCGTGCTTCAGGTTTCCTATGGCTACACCTTC.

This clone occurred once. V and J are TRBV7-2 and TRBJ2-7; D is unresolved. This CDR3 is 15 amino acids long. Trimming shortened V by 1 base and J by 3 bases, and 13 bases separated the two germline ends. Germline values: CDR1 SGHTA, CDR2 FQGNSA. The CDR3 spells CASSLGPGSLYEQYF. The CDR3 bases are TGTGCCAGCAGCTTAGGGCCCGGGTCTCTCTACGAGCAGTACTTC.

The chain has TRBV6-5 and TRBJ2-7; 7 bases align to TRBD1. This CDR3 region has 15 residues. J gave up 0 bases and V 6 bases, and 8 bases lay outside the gene matches. Germline CDR1 and CDR2: MNHEY and SVGAGI. Written as DNA, the CDR3 is TGTGCCAGCAGAAACAGGGGCGACGGCTCCTACGAGCAGTACTTC. It yields the protein CASRNRGDGSYEQYF.

This rearrangement joins TRBV7-2 to TRBJ2-2; perhaps TRBD2 as D (5 bases). The germline gives CDR1 SGHTA, CDR2 FQGNSA. This CDR3 region has 14 residues. V gave up 1 base and J gave up 5 bases, with 8 bases separating them. CDR3 coding DNA: TGTGCCAGCAGCTTAGATCCGGGAACCGGGGAGCTGTTTTTT. Amino acids: CASSLDPGTGELFF.

The chain uses TRBV5-4 and TRBJ2-5, with 10 bases aligning to TRBD2. The CDR3 has 17 amino acids. From germline, CDR1 is SGHNT and CDR2 YYREEE (reference sequence). Unmatched junction bases numbered 14, after V lost 4 bases and J lost 5 bases. This CDR3 is CASSPEREGPSPETQYF. The CDR3 DNA reads as TGTGCCAGCAGCCCAGAGCGGGAGGGGCCCTCACCGGAGACCCAGTACTTC.

The rearrangement links TRBV5-1 to TRBJ1-2; D perhaps matches TRBD1 (6 bases). This CDR3 spans 14 amino acids. The V gene lost 0 bases and the J gene lost 2 bases, with 8 bases spanning the gap. Germline assignment: CDR1 SGHRS and CDR2 YFSETQ. CDR3 bases: TGCGCCAGCAGCTTGGCCGACAGGAACTATGGCTACACCTTC. It encodes CASSLADRNYGYTF.

The chain joins TRBV14 to TRBJ2-7; D is uncertain. The germline V gene encodes CDR1 SGHDN and CDR2 FVKESK. Deletions cut 1 base from V and 11 bases from J, with 15 bases between. CDR3 length equals 13 residues. The CDR3 loop is CASSQVLAAEKYF. The CDR3 region has the DNA TGTGCCAGCAGCCAAGTTTTGGCGGCAGAAAAGTACTTC.

V is TRBV4-1 and J is TRBJ1-1; 9 bases line up with TRBD1. Looked up from germline, CDR1 is MGHRA and CDR2 is YSYEKL. CDR3 length equals 17 residues. J was trimmed by 1 base and V by 1 base; bases with no gene match: 7. The CDR3 loop reads CASSQVPTGGGNTEAFF. As DNA, the CDR3 is TGCGCCAGCAGCCAAGTTCCGACAGGGGGGGGGAACACTGAAGCTTTCTTT.

The chain carries TRBV7-9 and TRBJ2-1; D is possibly TRBD1 or TRBD2 (5 bases each). This CDR3 is built from 19 residues. V was pared by 4 bases and J by 1 base, with 23 bases between. Germline lookup yields CDR1 SEHNR and CDR2 FQNEAQ (reference sequence). This CDR3 is CASSSEEGGPGGSYNEQFF. The CDR3 region has the DNA TGTGCCAGCAGCTCCGAAGAAGGCGGCCCTGGGGGATCCTACAATGAGCAGTTCTTC.

The J gene is TRBJ1-2, the V gene TRBV28, with TRBD1 identical over 8 bases. From germline, CDR1 is MDHEN and CDR2 SYDVKM. The V segment lost 5 bases and the J segment 8 bases; nucleotides outside the gene matches: 7. CDR3 length: 13 amino acids. The CDR3 nucleotides read TGTGCCAGCAGTCCTCCACAGGGGGAGGGCTACACCTTC. Protein sequence: CASSPPQGEGYTF.